Presented here are 10 T cell receptor beta chains from one specimen sequenced in a study of early T cells in non-severe SARS-CoV-2 infection. TCRdb passed the 5' RACE reads through MiXCR, listing each CDR3 protein once. Among some 82,000 distinct CDR3 sequences listed, roughly 12% were seen once. Material for sequencing was whole blood. The receptors derive from an adult who was a healthcare worker with PCR-confirmed SARS-CoV-2 infection or an uninfected control (not recorded which).

This clonotype was detected ten times or more. This chain joins TRBV9 and TRBJ2-7; D call uncertain. The CDR3 length is 14 residues. V lost 0 bases to trimming and J lost 1 base, with 8 bases between them. CDR1 is SGDLS, CDR2 YYNGEE, per germline. The CDR3 region is CASSVGLGSYEQYF. For the CDR3, the DNA is TGTGCCAGCAGCGTAGGTCTCGGATCCTACGAGCAGTACTTC.

This clonotype turned up a few times. V gene TRBV5-5 combines with J gene TRBJ1-2, with D unresolved. From germline, CDR1 is SGHKS and CDR2 YYEKEE (reference sequence). Deletions cut 0 bases from V and 7 bases from J, with 10 bases between. The CDR3 extends over 13 amino acids. The CDR3 DNA follows: TGTGCCAGCAGCTTGGAGCGGAGTGCTGGCTACACCTTC. Its translation is CASSLERSAGYTF.

There are a few counts of this clonotype. This chain links TRBV6-5 with TRBJ2-7; D may be TRBD2 (6 bases). V was pared by 6 bases and J by 2 bases, with 14 bases between. CDR1 MNHEY and CDR2 SVGAGI come from the germline V gene. The CDR3 has 14 residues. CDR3 loop: CASSPPGGTYEQYF. CDR3 DNA: TGTGCCAGCAGCCCCCCCGGAGGGACCTACGAGCAGTACTTC.

At least ten counts were recorded for this clonotype. The rearrangement joins TRBV4-1 to TRBJ1-1, with D unclear. The CDR3 loop spans 15 amino acids. Trimming took 2 bases from V and 6 from J, leaving 16 bases between them. Germline CDR1 and CDR2: MGHRA and YSYEKL. The CDR3 coding sequence is TGCGCCAGCAGCCAAAGGGAGGACGTCGTTTCTGAAGCTTTCTTT. Protein: CASSQREDVVSEAFF.

This clonotype was picked up many times. The chain uses TRBV20-1 and TRBJ2-1; the match to TRBD2 covers 12 bases. The CDR3 sequence is 20 residues long. Germline CDR1 is DFQATT and CDR2 is SNEGSKA (reference sequence). The J segment lost 9 bases and the V segment lost 0 bases, leaving 21 bases of the junction unmatched. Here the CDR3 reads CSARDSRGQILAGGSGEQFF. Here the CDR3 DNA reads TGCAGTGCTAGAGATAGTAGGGGACAAATTCTAGCGGGAGGGAGTGGTGAGCAGTTCTTC.

This clonotype was detected ten times or more. This chain uses TRBV11-2 with TRBJ2-3; weak D call: TRBD2 (5 bases). CDR1 and CDR2 from the germline V gene are SGHAT and FQNNGV. CDR3 length equals 15 residues. Trimming cost V 6 bases and J 1 base, with 14 bases left between them. The CDR3 protein is CASSYPGIRTDTQYF. CDR3 in DNA: TGTGCCAGCAGTTATCCGGGAATACGCACAGATACGCAGTATTTT.

The rearrangement joins TRBV9 to TRBJ2-5; 9 nucleotides match TRBD1. In germline, CDR1 is SGDLS, CDR2 YYNGEE. V shed 4 bases and J 1 base; nucleotides not matched to a gene: 5. The CDR3 runs to 15 residues. The CDR3 DNA is TGTGCCAGCAGCACCCAGACAGGGGGCCAAGAGACCCAGTACTTC. This gives the protein CASSTQTGGQETQYF.

In its sample, this clonotype was seen a few times. The chain couples TRBV29-1 to TRBJ2-5; a possible D gene is TRBD1 (5 bases). This CDR3 is built from 14 residues. The V end was cut by 6 bases, the J end by 5 bases, with 19 bases between. CDR1 and CDR2 (germline): SQVTM, ANQGSEA. As DNA, the CDR3 is TGCAGCGTCGGAAGAAGGGGATTCGGGGAGACCCAGTACTTC. Its protein product is CSVGRRGFGETQYF. The whole variable domain, filled in from reference TRBV29-1 and TRBJ2-5, reads SAVISQKPSRDICQRGTSLTIQCQVDSQVTMMFWYRQQPGQSLTLIATANQGSEATYESGFVIDKFPISRPNLTFSTLTVSNMSPEDSSIYLCSVGRRGFGETQYFGPGTRLLVL.

This clonotype was counted between two and nine times. The chain uses TRBV19 and TRBJ2-3; D ambiguous. CDR1 LNHDA and CDR2 SQIVND come from the germline V gene (reference sequence). This CDR3 is built from 14 residues. Trimming removed 5 bases at V and 2 bases at J, with 11 bases between. The CDR3 sequence is CASSLRLNTDTQYF. The CDR3 DNA follows: TGTGCCAGTAGTCTACGACTGAACACAGATACGCAGTATTTT.

This clonotype was counted a few times. Because the CDR3's place on the DNA is in doubt, the DNA is left out and the CDR3 is given as listed by TCRdb. The V gene is TRBV18, the J gene TRBJ2-7; TRBD1 reflects the table's D call only, with no check against the DNA. Per germline, CDR1 KGHSH and CDR2 LQKENI. The CDR3 is 15 amino acids long, termini counted. The CDR3 here is CASSPLWEVGGEQYF.